This T cell receptor beta chain was retrieved from a study of blood T cell repertoires in COVID-19. Study-wide background: Some COVID-19 samples were acute and others convalescent; all came from the United States, Italy and Spain.

A single count supports this clone. The CDR3 runs to 16 residues. The V segment lost 2 bases and the J segment 7 bases; nucleotides outside the gene matches: 8. From germline, CDR1 is KGHSH and CDR2 LQKENI. Generated by immunoSEQ multiplex PCR, the TCRdb table keeps only in-frame clones and is missing some. Of about 330,000 clones listed, around 87% were seen once; the top ten hold roughly 5.3%. The sample taken for sequencing was PBMCs or T cells enriched from blood (not recorded which). This rearrangement joins TRBV18 to TRBJ1-6; 7 nucleotides agree with TRBD1. The source of this sequence is a woman aged 25 to 45 who had recovered from COVID-19. DNA of the CDR3: TGTGCCAGCTCACCATACTACCGGGACAGCAATTCACCCCTCCACTTT. This translates into CASSPYYRDSNSPLHF.